This TCR beta chain appears in the sequencing data of a study of blood T cell repertoires in COVID-19. In the study overall: Italy, Spain and the United States were the sources of the convalescent and acute COVID-19 samples. T cells, B-cell-depleted T cells, or PBMCs supplied cDNA or gDNA.

Methods used by the authors: For nucleated cells, counts were estimated from reference gene primer amplification. Method: immunoSEQ multiplex PCR; TCRdb's copy keeps in-frame clones and lacks some. That table furnishes V, J and clone size, whereas the DNA furnished D and trimming. The sample lists approximately 82,000 clones, over 80% occurring once. Sequencing used peripheral blood. This sequence originates from a woman aged 70-85 years with active or convalescent COVID-19.

The CDR3 loop is CASSQMSGANAYGYTF. In DNA, the CDR3 is TGCGCCAGCAGCCAAATGTCAGGGGCTAATGCCTATGGCTACACCTTC. This chain connects TRBV4-3 to TRBJ1-2; D is possibly TRBD1 (6 bases). V lost 2 bases and J lost 4, with 17 bases in between. The germline V gene has CDR1 LGHNA and CDR2 YSLEER. The length of the CDR3 is 16 residues.